The 18 T cell receptor beta chains in this list originate from one sample, sequenced in a study of cytomegalovirus exposure and HLA in healthy donors. Vbeta (60) and Jbeta (13) primers were used in the PCR. The data were produced by immunoSEQ multiplex PCR, yet TCRdb's version contains in-frame clones alone and is incomplete. The sample consists of about 150,000 clones, roughly four fifths of them appearing once. The specimen sequenced was PBMCs. Every receptor here comes from a female donor in good health and CMV-seropositive.

The chain uses TRBV25-1 and TRBJ2-5, with D possibly being TRBD2 (5 bases). The CDR3 runs 14 residues. V was cut by 3 bases and J by 3 bases, with 11 bases left in between. Per the germline V gene, CDR1 is MGHDK and CDR2 is SYGVNS. The CDR3 bases are TGTGCCAGCAGTGAGGGAGCGCGGGAAGAGACCCAGTACTTC. Translated: CASSEGAREETQYF.

This clone has only one observation. The rearrangement links TRBV9 to TRBJ2-3; D remains unclear. The CDR3 contains 13 residues. V lost 4 bases, J lost 4 bases, and 10 bases lay in between. Germline-derived CDR1 and CDR2 are SGDLS and YYNGEE. DNA of the CDR3: TGTGCCAGCAGCCCCGGGTCTGCAGATACGCAGTATTTT. Encoded protein: CASSPGSADTQYF.

This chain uses TRBV5-6 with TRBJ2-6; no firm D call. CDR1 is SGHDT and CDR2 is YYEEEE in the germline V gene. V was shortened by 4 bases and J by 2 bases, with 7 bases between the two germline ends. The CDR3 loop spans 14 amino acids. DNA for the CDR3: TGTGCCAGCAGCGCGACACCTGGGGCCAACGTCCTGACTTTC. Translating it yields CASSATPGANVLTF.

The chain uses TRBV7-2 and TRBJ2-1; 13 bases map to TRBD2. The J segment lost 15 bases and the V segment lost 5 bases, leaving 13 bases of the junction unmatched. CDR3 length: 15 residues. Germline CDR1 reads SGHTA; CDR2 reads FQGNSA. The CDR3 reads CASSQGALAGGDGFF. CDR3 bases: TGTGCCAGCAGCCAAGGGGCACTAGCGGGAGGGGATGGGTTCTTC.

The chain combines TRBV7-3 with TRBJ2-7, with D tentatively TRBD1 (6 bases). The V end lost 5 bases, the J end lost 3 bases, and 11 bases lay between the germline ends. Germline CDR1 SGHTA, CDR2 FQGTGA. The CDR3 has 13 residues. The CDR3 loop is CASSLGQNYEQYF. CDR3 nucleotide sequence: TGTGCCAGCAGCCTCGGACAGAACTACGAGCAGTACTTC. Full variable domain (missing parts from reference TRBV7-3 and TRBJ2-7): GAGVSQTPSNKVTEKGKYVELRCDPISGHTALYWYRQSLGQGPEFLIYFQGTGAADDSGLPNDRFFAVRPEGSVSTLKIQRTERGDSAVYLCASSLGQNYEQYFGPGTRLTVT.

The V gene is TRBV30, the J gene TRBJ1-2; no clear D gene. CDR3 length: 16 residues. Germline loops: CDR1 GTSNPN, CDR2 SVGIG (reference sequence). Trimming stripped 2 bases from V and 4 bases from J, with 20 bases between. CDR3 loop: CAWSLITAPPSYGYTF. CDR3 DNA sequence: TGTGCCTGGAGTCTCATCACAGCTCCCCCTTCCTATGGCTACACCTTC.

This clone was seen a handful of times. V gene TRBV6-1 combines with J gene TRBJ2-7; 7 nucleotides align to TRBD1. J lost 3 bases, V lost 7 bases, and 0 bases had no gene match. This CDR3 contains 11 residues. Per the germline V gene, CDR1 is MNHNS and CDR2 is SASEGT. CDR3 DNA sequence: TGTGCCAGCAACAGGGGCTACGAGCAGTACTTC. The encoded protein is CASNRGYEQYF.

J is TRBJ2-1 and V is TRBV5-5, with TRBD2 matching 9 bases. The CDR3 extends over 16 amino acids. The V segment lost 5 bases and the J segment 6 bases; nucleotides outside the gene matches: 12. CDR1 is SGHKS, CDR2 YYEKEE, per germline (reference sequence). The CDR3, as DNA: TGTGCCAGCAGGCATAGCGGGAGAGGGGTCGGCAATGAGCAGTTCTTC. This sequence encodes CASRHSGRGVGNEQFF.

With respect to this clone: Additional DNA sequences in this sample encode the identical CDR3. The rearrangement links TRBV7-9 to TRBJ1-1; 9 bases line up with TRBD1. CDR3 length: 14 residues. Germline values: CDR1 SEHNR, CDR2 FQNEAQ (reference sequence). V lost 5 bases, J lost 4 bases, and 5 bases stayed unmatched. The CDR3 loop reads CASSKGQGSTEAFF. CDR3 DNA: TGTGCCAGCAGCAAAGGACAGGGGTCCACTGAAGCTTTCTTT.

V and J are TRBV6-1 and TRBJ1-2; tentative D call: TRBD1 (6 bases). Trimming cost V 7 bases and J 8 bases, with 11 bases left between them. This CDR3 is 11 amino acids long. Per germline, CDR1 MNHNS and CDR2 SASEGT. This chain's CDR3 is CASTFTGGYTF. The CDR3 nucleotides read TGTGCCAGCACCTTTACAGGGGGCTACACCTTC.

The CDR3 region has the DNA TGTGCCAGCAGCTTAGTAGGTGCGGGAGACTCCTACAATGAGCAGTTCTTC. This encodes CASSLVGAGDSYNEQFF. The chain carries TRBV7-6 and TRBJ2-1; 7 bases align to TRBD2. CDR3 length: 17 amino acids. V shed 1 base, J shed 0 bases, and the junction held 6 bases outside the gene matches. Per the germline V gene, CDR1 is SGHVS and CDR2 is FNYEAQ.

The chain links TRBV5-6 to TRBJ1-1, with unresolved D. The CDR3 runs 14 residues. Trimming pared 4 bases from V and 4 bases from J, leaving 14 bases between. The germline CDR1 and CDR2 sequences are SGHDT and YYEEEE. The CDR3 DNA is TGTGCCAGCAGCAACGATATCACGAGCACTGAAGCTTTCTTT. Amino acid sequence: CASSNDITSTEAFF.

The gene calls are TRBV19 and TRBJ1-2; TRBD1 matches 7 bases. V dropped 6 bases and J dropped 4; count of bases not matched to a gene: 11. Per germline, CDR1 LNHDA and CDR2 SQIVND (reference sequence). The CDR3 covers 15 residues. CDR3 loop: CASSSLHRGTYGYTF. CDR3 coding DNA: TGTGCCAGTAGCTCCCTTCACAGGGGAACCTATGGCTACACCTTC.

V usage is TRBV13 and J usage is TRBJ2-1, with 9 nucleotides matching TRBD2. Trimming cost V 3 bases and J 1 base; bases outside gene matches: 1. Germline CDR1 is PRHDT and CDR2 is FYEKMQ (reference sequence). This CDR3 contains 15 residues. CDR3 region: CASSFSGGSYNEQFF. For the CDR3, the DNA is TGTGCCAGCAGCTTTAGCGGGGGTTCCTACAATGAGCAGTTCTTC.

The genes are TRBV12-5 and TRBJ2-1, with 7 nucleotides matching TRBD1. Germline CDR1 and CDR2: LGHNT and FRNRAP. The CDR3 sequence is 15 residues long. V was clipped by 1 base and J by 7 bases; unmatched bases: 7. The CDR3 loop reads CASGLGQGSGNEQFF. The CDR3 DNA sequence: TGTGCTAGTGGTTTGGGACAGGGTAGTGGTAATGAGCAGTTCTTC.

V is TRBV30 and J is TRBJ1-4; 8 bases are a match to TRBD1. The CDR3 is 15 residues long. Trimming cost V 2 bases and J 7 bases; bases outside gene matches: 9. Germline-derived CDR1 and CDR2 are GTSNPN and SVGIG (reference sequence). As DNA, the CDR3 is TGTGCCTGGAGTATGCTACAGGGGGAAGGTGAAAAACTGTTTTTT. Protein sequence: CAWSMLQGEGEKLFF.

V usage is TRBV7-9 and J usage is TRBJ2-2; D gene ambiguous. V was cut by 4 bases and J by 7 bases, with 13 bases left in between. The CDR3 sequence is 14 residues long. The germline gives CDR1 SEHNR, CDR2 FQNEAQ (reference sequence). As DNA, the CDR3 is TGTGCCAGCAGCTCGCTAGGATTGCACGGGGAGCTGTTTTTT. It yields the protein CASSSLGLHGELFF.

The chain is built from TRBV7-9 and TRBJ2-1; D not resolved. Germline V gene data show CDR1 as SEHNR and CDR2 as FQNEAQ (reference sequence). This CDR3 contains 14 residues. Between the trimmed V and J ends, which lost 0 bases and 8 bases, there was a span of 11 bases. CDR3 amino acids: CASSLALVPDEQFF. The CDR3 DNA sequence: TGTGCCAGCAGCTTAGCGCTTGTCCCGGATGAGCAGTTCTTC.